Listed below are T cell receptor beta chains from one sample, sequenced in a study of blood T cell repertoires in COVID-19. Data came from immunoSEQ multiplex PCR; TCRdb stores just in-frame clones and leaves some out. This table has fewer than 350,000 clones, about 89% appearing once. The specimen sequenced was peripheral blood. The receptors were sampled from a woman in her fifties or sixties who had recovered from COVID-19. The CDR3 runs from the conserved cysteine through the conserved F or W. A D gene is named only where the DNA matches it firmly. The size of a clone is reported for some rows only, either as once, few or many, or as a class for expanded clones.

-	-	TRBV3-1/TRBV3-2	TRBJ2-3	TGTGCCAGCAGCCAAGTCGGCAGGACTAGCACAGATACGCAGTATTTT	CASSQVGRTSTDTQYF
TRBD1	few	TRBV3-1/TRBV3-2	TRBJ1-2	TGTGCCAGCAGCCAAGGGACAGGTGACGACTATGGCTACACCTTC	CASSQGTGDDYGYTF
-	-	TRBV28	TRBJ1-5	TGTGCCAGCAGCCCTATGAACTGGTATAGCAATCAGCCCCAGCATTTT	CASSPMNWYSNQPQHF
-	-	TRBV5-6	TRBJ1-4	TGTGCCAGCAGCGCAGGGGAGATAACTAATGAAAAACTGTTTTTT	CASSAGEITNEKLFF
TRBD1	-	TRBV4-3	TRBJ1-2	TGCGCCAGCAGCCCCAGTGGGGACAGCGTAGCTGGCTACACCTTC	CASSPSGDSVAGYTF
TRBD1	once	TRBV19	TRBJ1-1	TGTGCCAGTAGTATAGATCGTGGGGTAACAGGGGTGGCTGAAGCTTTCTTT	CASSIDRGVTGVAEAFF
-	once	TRBV27	TRBJ2-1	TGTGCCAGCAGTTTACGACGGGGTGTTAATGAGCAGTTCTTC	CASSLRRGVNEQFF
TRBD2	-	TRBV18	TRBJ2-1	TGTGCCAGCTCACCACCCCGATCGGGACTAGCGGTCAATGAGCAGTTCTTC	CASSPPRSGLAVNEQFF
TRBD1	-	TRBV19	TRBJ2-5	TGTGCCAGTAGTAGTTTACAGGGGGCGATCTTAGAGACCCAGTACTTC	CASSSLQGAILETQYF
TRBD2	-	TRBV5-1	TRBJ2-1	TGCGCCAGCAGCTGGGGTTCGGGACTACTACGCAATGAGCAGTTCTTC	CASSWGSGLLRNEQFF
-	-	TRBV9	TRBJ1-4	TGTGCCAGCAGCGTAGCCGGCGGGGGCGAAAAACTGTTTTTT	CASSVAGGGEKLFF
-	-	TRBV28	TRBJ1-5	TGTGCCAGCAGTCTCCACCGTCCCGCGGGTGGCAATCAGCCCCAGCATTTT	CASSLHRPAGGNQPQHF
TRBD1	-	TRBV19	TRBJ1-4	TGTGCCAGTAGTCTATCAGACAGGGGAGGCGAAAAACTGTTTTTT	CASSLSDRGGEKLFF
-	-	TRBV5-1	TRBJ2-5	TGCGCCAGCAGCTTTAAGGGGAAAGAGACCCAGTACTTC	CASSFKGKETQYF
-	-	TRBV3-1/TRBV3-2	TRBJ1-5	TGTGCCAGCAGCCCGATCAGTAGCAATCAGCCCCAGCATTTT	CASSPISSNQPQHF
-	-	TRBV6-1	TRBJ1-1	TGTGCCAGCAGTAGAAAGGCGGGCAACCAAAAAGCTTTCTTT	CASSRKAGNQKAFF
TRBD2	once	TRBV27	TRBJ2-1	TGTGCCAGCAGCCCCCGGGGCGGGGGGCGCTTTACCTACAATGAGCAGTTCTTC	CASSPRGGGRFTYNEQFF
-	many	TRBV5-5	TRBJ1-6	TGTGCCAGCAGCGAGTACCGACGGGATAATTCACCCCTCCACTTT	CASSEYRRDNSPLHF
-	few	TRBV7-2	TRBJ2-3	TGTGCCAGCAGCTCACAGGGCTCAGATACGCAGTATTTT	CASSSQGSDTQYF
-	-	TRBV19	TRBJ2-2	TGTGCCAGTAGAGCAGGGTACTACACCGGGGAGCTGTTTTTT	CASRAGYYTGELFF
TRBD2	-	TRBV24-1	TRBJ2-5	TGTGCCACCAGTGATTTGGGATCTAGCGGAACTGGGGAGACCCAGTACTTC	CATSDLGSSGTGETQYF
-	-	TRBV7-2	TRBJ2-1	TGTGCCAGCAGCCTTTCGCCTACTAGGAATGAGCAGTTCTTC	CASSLSPTRNEQFF
-	-	TRBV5-4	TRBJ1-5	TGTGCCAGCAGGGCGGAGTTGGATCAGCCCCAGCATTTT	CASRAELDQPQHF
-	-	TRBV6-5	TRBJ2-7	TGTGCCAGCAGTTACGGGCAGGGACAGTACTTC	CASSYGQGQYF
TRBD2	few	TRBV2	TRBJ2-5	TGTGCCAGCAGTTTAGCCCGGGGGGGACAAGAGACCCAGTACTTC	CASSLARGGQETQYF
-	once	TRBV7-2	TRBJ1-1	TGTGCCAGCAGCTTAGCGTTAGGGGAGGGGACTGAAGCTTTCTTT	CASSLALGEGTEAFF